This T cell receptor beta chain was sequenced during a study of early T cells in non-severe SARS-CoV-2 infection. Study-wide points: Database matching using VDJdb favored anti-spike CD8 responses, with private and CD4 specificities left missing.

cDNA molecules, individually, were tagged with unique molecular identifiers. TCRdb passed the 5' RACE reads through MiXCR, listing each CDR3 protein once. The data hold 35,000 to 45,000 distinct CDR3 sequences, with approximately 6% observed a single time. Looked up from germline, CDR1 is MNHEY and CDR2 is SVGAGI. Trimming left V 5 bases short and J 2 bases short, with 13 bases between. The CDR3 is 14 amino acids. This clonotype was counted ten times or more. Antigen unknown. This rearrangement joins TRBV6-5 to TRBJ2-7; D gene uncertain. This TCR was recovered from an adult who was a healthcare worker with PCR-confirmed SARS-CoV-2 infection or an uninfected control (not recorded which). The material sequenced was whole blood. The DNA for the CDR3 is TGTGCCAGCAGTCCTCTACCCGTAACCTACGAGCAGTACTTC. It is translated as CASSPLPVTYEQYF.